The T cell receptor (beta chain) described here comes from a study of Ad26.COV2.S vaccination and SARS-CoV-2 variants. Study at large: Ad26.COV2.S was injected intramuscularly once or twice, 56 days apart. Study results and limitations: Breadth and depth estimates from TCRs may understate total T cell responses. The breadth of spike-specific CD8+ and CD4+ T cell responses after vaccination was reportedly substantial.

Treatment noted: roughly 20 received Ad26.COV2.S at low or high dose, single or two shots; about five received placebo; per-sample allocation not given. Specimens were obtained on day 63 following the first vaccine or placebo injection. Note on this clone: What it binds is not known.

The assay was immunoSEQ multiplex PCR, and TCRdb's table has in-frame clones only and misses some. Here the sample spans 380,000 or so clones, approximately 83% being singletons. Material: peripheral blood, obtained in a trial of Ad26.COV2.S vaccine versus placebo. This TCR derives from a person between 18 and 65 years old who received the Ad26.COV2.S COVID-19 vaccine or a placebo.

CDR3 sequence: CAWSAILAGGGEQYF. CDR3 in DNA: TGTGCCTGGAGTGCAATACTAGCGGGAGGGGGCGAGCAGTACTTC. The chain employs TRBV30 and TRBJ2-7; 13 nucleotides line up with TRBD2. This CDR3 has 15 residues. CDR1 is GTSNPN and CDR2 is SVGIG in the germline V gene (reference sequence). Trimming cost V 1 base and J 6 bases; bases outside gene matches: 6. Full variable domain (outside the CDR3, taken from reference TRBV30 and TRBJ2-7): SQTIHQWPATLVQPVGSPLSLECTVEGTSNPNLYWYRQAAGRGLQLLFYSVGIGQISSEVPQNLSASRPQDRQFILSSKKLLLSDSGFYLCAWSAILAGGGEQYFGPGTRLTVT.